This is a list of T cell receptor beta chains from one sample in a study of blood T cell repertoires in COVID-19. Repertoires were generated with immunoSEQ multiplex PCR, while TCRdb's copy carries only in-frame clones and drops some. Of 350,000 to 400,000 clones in the sample, roughly 90% were seen once. The specimen was PBMCs or T cells enriched from blood (not recorded which). These receptors originate from a woman between 25 and 40 years old who had recovered from COVID-19. Both conserved end residues are part of each CDR3. Each record gives: V gene, clone size, J gene, D gene, CDR3 protein, CDR3 DNA. The D gene is left open where the match is weak. A row's size may be missing; if present it is once, few, many or a size class.

TRBV19	-	TRBJ2-5	TRBD1	CASSDRGETQYF	TGTGCCAGTAGCGACAGGGGAGAGACCCAGTACTTC
TRBV19	once	TRBJ1-2	-	CASSTDSTGGYTF	TGTGCCAGTAGTACCGACAGCACCGGCGGCTACACCTTC
TRBV9	-	TRBJ1-4	-	CASSVSRANEKLFF	TGTGCCAGCAGCGTTTCCAGGGCAAATGAAAAACTGTTTTTT
TRBV9	-	TRBJ1-1	TRBD1	CASSEHAGTGVGEAFF	TGTGCCAGCAGCGAGCACGCCGGGACAGGGGTTGGTGAAGCTTTCTTT
TRBV6-5	-	TRBJ1-6	-	CASSLGVLNSPLHF	TGTGCCAGCAGTTTAGGGGTCCTGAATTCACCCCTCCACTTT
TRBV7-3	few	TRBJ1-6	-	CASSLERDSPLHF	TGTGCCAGCAGCTTAGAGAGGGATTCACCCCTCCACTTT
TRBV2	-	TRBJ1-2	-	CASSGGNYGYTF	TGTGCCAGCAGTGGCGGTAACTATGGCTACACCTTC
TRBV7-9	-	TRBJ2-5	TRBD2	CASSVGLAGQVETQYF	TGTGCCAGCAGCGTGGGACTAGCGGGCCAGGTGGAGACCCAGTACTTC
TRBV18	-	TRBJ2-3	TRBD2	CASSLLAGEGTDTQYF	TGTGCCAGCTCACTCTTAGCGGGAGAGGGCACAGATACGCAGTATTTT
TRBV18	-	TRBJ2-1	-	CASAPLLRDLRRNNEQFF	TGTGCCAGCGCTCCCCTGCTCCGGGATTTGCGTAGAAACAATGAGCAGTTCTTC
TRBV5-1	once	TRBJ2-2	TRBD1	CASRFGTGRTGELFF	TGCGCCAGCAGGTTCGGGACAGGGAGGACCGGGGAGCTGTTTTTT
TRBV18	-	TRBJ1-4	TRBD1	CASSPLRTGDYEKLFF	TGTGCCAGCTCACCGCTACGGACAGGGGATTATGAAAAACTGTTTTTT
TRBV7-2	-	TRBJ2-1	-	CASISLNEQFF	TGTGCCAGCATCTCCCTCAATGAGCAGTTCTTC
TRBV19	-	TRBJ2-1	TRBD1	CASSSRQGANNEQFF	TGTGCCAGTAGTAGTCGACAGGGGGCCAACAATGAGCAGTTCTTC
TRBV27	-	TRBJ2-3	TRBD2	CASSLLAAISTDTQYF	TGTGCCAGCAGTTTACTAGCGGCCATTAGCACAGATACGCAGTATTTT
TRBV2	-	TRBJ2-1	-	CASHGSYNEQFF	TGTGCCAGCCACGGCTCCTACAATGAGCAGTTCTTC
TRBV5-6	-	TRBJ2-7	TRBD1	CASSTRQGTYEQYF	TGTGCCAGCAGCACGAGACAGGGAACCTACGAGCAGTACTTC
TRBV18	-	TRBJ2-3	TRBD1	CASSPRGSQGARDTQYF	TGTGCCAGCTCACCAAGAGGGAGCCAGGGGGCGCGAGATACGCAGTATTTT
TRBV29-1	-	TRBJ2-7	TRBD1	CSVGGAGTGGSYEQYF	TGCAGCGTTGGAGGGGCCGGGACAGGGGGGTCCTACGAGCAGTACTTC
TRBV12-3/TRBV12-4	-	TRBJ2-4	-	CASSLTDKNIQYF	TGTGCCAGCAGTTTGACAGACAAAAACATTCAGTACTTC
TRBV11-2	-	TRBJ1-1	-	CASRWGTQNTEAFF	TGTGCCAGCAGGTGGGGCACTCAGAACACTGAAGCTTTCTTT
TRBV2	-	TRBJ1-2	-	CASKAELNYGYTF	TGTGCCAGCAAAGCGGAACTAAACTATGGCTACACCTTC
TRBV29-1	-	TRBJ1-2	TRBD1	CSVTTGEGYTF	TGCAGCGTTACCACAGGGGAAGGCTACACCTTC
TRBV3-1/TRBV3-2	-	TRBJ2-7	TRBD2	CASSQGAGGYLGEQYF	TGTGCCAGCAGCCAAGGAGCGGGAGGCTACCTGGGAGAGCAGTACTTC
TRBV19	-	TRBJ1-3	-	CASSADRSSGNTIYF	TGTGCCAGTAGTGCGGACAGAAGTTCTGGAAACACCATATATTTT
TRBV4-2	few	TRBJ2-2	TRBD2	CASSQGISAGGGVARELFF	TGTGCCAGCAGCCAAGGAATTAGTGCGGGAGGTGGCGTCGCGCGGGAGCTGTTTTTT
TRBV5-8	-	TRBJ2-3	TRBD2	CASSLTRGRPSTDTQYF	TGTGCCAGCAGCTTGACTCGCGGGAGGCCCAGCACAGATACGCAGTATTTT
TRBV19	-	TRBJ1-2	-	CASSWGLSYGYTF	TGTGCCAGTAGCTGGGGACTTTCCTATGGCTACACCTTC
TRBV4-2	-	TRBJ1-2	TRBD1	CASSRLGQGLNNYGYTF	TGTGCCAGCAGCCGATTGGGACAGGGGCTCAATAACTATGGCTACACCTTC
TRBV28	-	TRBJ1-1	-	CASRTPSEAFF	TGTGCCAGCAGGACCCCTAGTGAAGCTTTCTTT
TRBV18	-	TRBJ1-1	TRBD1	CASSPDESGTVNTEAFF	TGTGCCAGCTCACCGGACGAATCCGGGACAGTGAACACTGAAGCTTTCTTT
TRBV4-1	-	TRBJ1-2	TRBD1	CASSRIGQGARVGYGYTF	TGCGCCAGCAGCCGGATAGGACAGGGGGCAAGGGTGGGTTATGGCTACACCTTC
TRBV19	-	TRBJ2-7	-	CASSIGEDTSYHEQYF	TGTGCCAGTAGTATCGGGGAGGACACTAGTTACCACGAGCAGTACTTC
TRBV27	-	TRBJ2-1	TRBD2	CASSFSGGAYNEQFF	TGTGCCAGCAGTTTCTCCGGGGGGGCCTACAATGAGCAGTTCTTC
TRBV28	-	TRBJ2-3	-	CASSLRGTYTDTQYF	TGTGCCAGCAGTTTACGGGGAACTTACACAGATACGCAGTATTTT
TRBV27	-	TRBJ2-7	TRBD2	CASRTSGNYEQYF	TGTGCCAGCAGGACTAGCGGGAACTACGAGCAGTACTTC
TRBV7-9	-	TRBJ2-3	-	CASSLDLGGQYF	TGTGCCAGCAGCTTAGACCTCGGTGGGCAGTATTTT
TRBV6-1	-	TRBJ2-2	-	CASSEVRAGELFF	TGTGCCAGCAGTGAAGTTAGAGCCGGGGAGCTGTTTTTT
TRBV28	-	TRBJ1-1	-	CASNLLHTEAFF	TGTGCCAGCAACCTACTGCACACTGAAGCTTTCTTT
TRBV28	-	TRBJ2-7	TRBD1	CASRGQGGTIYEQYF	TGTGCCAGCAGAGGACAGGGAGGAACAATTTACGAGCAGTACTTC
TRBV6-5	-	TRBJ1-2	TRBD1	CASRGTGLGYTF	TGTGCCAGCAGAGGGACAGGGTTGGGCTACACCTTC
TRBV4-1	-	TRBJ2-3	TRBD2	CASSDLLAAQYTDTQYF	TGCGCCAGCAGCGATTTGCTAGCGGCACAATACACAGATACGCAGTATTTT
TRBV2	-	TRBJ1-5	TRBD1	CASRVGTGGNQPQHF	TGTGCCAGCAGAGTTGGGACAGGGGGGAATCAGCCCCAGCATTTT
TRBV18	-	TRBJ2-1	TRBD1	CASSPPGQTYNEQFF	TGTGCCAGCTCACCACCGGGACAGACCTACAATGAGCAGTTCTTC
TRBV30	-	TRBJ2-7	-	CAWRWVAADEQYF	TGTGCCTGGAGATGGGTAGCGGCAGACGAGCAGTACTTC
TRBV18	-	TRBJ1-4	TRBD1	CASSTTGQGREKLFF	TGTGCCAGCTCAACTACGGGACAGGGTAGAGAAAAACTGTTTTTT
TRBV6-5	few	TRBJ2-1	TRBD1	CASSRTGAYNEQFF	TGTGCCAGCAGCCGGACAGGAGCCTACAATGAGCAGTTCTTC
TRBV19	-	TRBJ1-1	-	CASRHLGTPEAFF	TGTGCCAGTAGACATCTCGGGACTCCTGAAGCTTTCTTT
TRBV7-6	once	TRBJ2-2	-	CASSLYWSGPGELFF	TGTGCCAGCAGCTTATATTGGAGTGGTCCCGGGGAGCTGTTTTTT
TRBV18	-	TRBJ2-3	TRBD2	CASVPGGRDTQYF	TGTGCCAGCGTACCGGGGGGTAGAGATACGCAGTATTTT
TRBV2	-	TRBJ2-3	TRBD2	CASSLAGSTDTQYF	TGTGCCAGCAGCTTAGCGGGGAGCACAGATACGCAGTATTTT
TRBV5-4	-	TRBJ1-5	-	CASSLQGVQPQHF	TGTGCCAGCAGCTTACAGGGCGTTCAGCCCCAGCATTTT